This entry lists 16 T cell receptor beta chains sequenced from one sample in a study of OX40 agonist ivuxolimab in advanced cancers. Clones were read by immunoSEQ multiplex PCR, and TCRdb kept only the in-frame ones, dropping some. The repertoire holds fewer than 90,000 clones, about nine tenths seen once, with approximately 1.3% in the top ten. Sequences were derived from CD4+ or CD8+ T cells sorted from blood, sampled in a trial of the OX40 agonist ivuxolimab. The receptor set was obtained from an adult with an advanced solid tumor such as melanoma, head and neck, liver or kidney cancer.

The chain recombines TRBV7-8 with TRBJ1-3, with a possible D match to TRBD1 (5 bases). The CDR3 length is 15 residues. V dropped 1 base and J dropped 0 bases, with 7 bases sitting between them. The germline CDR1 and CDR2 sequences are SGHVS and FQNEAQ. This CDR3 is CASSLEGFSGNTIYF. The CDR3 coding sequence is TGTGCCAGCAGCTTAGAGGGGTTCTCTGGAAACACCATATATTTT.

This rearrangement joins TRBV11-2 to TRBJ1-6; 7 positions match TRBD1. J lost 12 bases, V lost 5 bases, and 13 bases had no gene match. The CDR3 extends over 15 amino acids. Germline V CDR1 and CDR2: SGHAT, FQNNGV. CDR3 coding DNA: TGTGCCAGCAGCAAATCACCAGGGGGGGATAGACCCCTCCACTTT. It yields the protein CASSKSPGGDRPLHF.

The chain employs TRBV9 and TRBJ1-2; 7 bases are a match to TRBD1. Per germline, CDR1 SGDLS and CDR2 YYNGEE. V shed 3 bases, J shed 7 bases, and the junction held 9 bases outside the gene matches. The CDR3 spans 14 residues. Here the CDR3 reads CASSGLTGYFGYTF. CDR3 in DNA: TGTGCCAGCAGCGGATTGACAGGGTACTTTGGCTACACCTTC.

CDR3 amino acids: CASSLPQGDEQFF. CDR3 DNA: TGTGCCAGCAGCTTACCACAGGGCGATGAGCAGTTCTTC. The J gene is TRBJ2-1, the V gene TRBV5-6; a possible D gene is TRBD1 (6 bases). The CDR3 loop spans 13 amino acids. V lost 2 bases and J lost 8, with 11 bases in between. CDR1 and CDR2 from the germline V gene are SGHDT and YYEEEE.

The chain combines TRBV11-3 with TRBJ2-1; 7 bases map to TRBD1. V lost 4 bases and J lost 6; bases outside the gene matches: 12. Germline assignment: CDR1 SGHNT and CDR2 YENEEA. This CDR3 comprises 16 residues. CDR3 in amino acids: CASSSKTGMRSNEQFF. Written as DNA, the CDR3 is TGTGCCAGCAGCTCTAAGACAGGGATGAGGAGCAATGAGCAGTTCTTC.

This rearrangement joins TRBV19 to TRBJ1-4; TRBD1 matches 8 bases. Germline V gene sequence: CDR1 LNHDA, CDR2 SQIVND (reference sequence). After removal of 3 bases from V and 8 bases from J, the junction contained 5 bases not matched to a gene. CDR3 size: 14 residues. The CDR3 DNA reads TGTGCCAGTAGTATCGGGACAGGAAGCGAAAAACTGTTTTTT. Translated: CASSIGTGSEKLFF.

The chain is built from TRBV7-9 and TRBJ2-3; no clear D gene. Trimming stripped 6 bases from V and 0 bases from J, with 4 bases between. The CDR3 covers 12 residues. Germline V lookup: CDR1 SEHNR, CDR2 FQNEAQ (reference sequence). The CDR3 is CASSTSTDTQYF. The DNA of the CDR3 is TGTGCCAGCAGTACTAGCACAGATACGCAGTATTTT. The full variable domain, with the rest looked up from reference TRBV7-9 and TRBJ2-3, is DTGVSQNPRHKITKRGQNVTFRCDPISEHNRLYWYRQTLGQGPEFLTYFQNEAQLEKSRLLSDRFSAERPKGSFSTLEIQRTEQGDSAMYLCASSTSTDTQYFGPGTRLTVL.

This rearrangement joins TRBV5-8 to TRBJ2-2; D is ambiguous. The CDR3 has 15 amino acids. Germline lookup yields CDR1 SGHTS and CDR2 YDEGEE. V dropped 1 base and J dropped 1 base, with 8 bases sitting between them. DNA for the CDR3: TGTGCCAGCAGCTTGCGCCTCTTGAACACCGGGGAGCTGTTTTTT. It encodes CASSLRLLNTGELFF.

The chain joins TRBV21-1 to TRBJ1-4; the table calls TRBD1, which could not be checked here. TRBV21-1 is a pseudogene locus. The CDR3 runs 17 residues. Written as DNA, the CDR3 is TGTGCCAGCAGCCTCCGGGACAGGGGGCAAGGAGGTGAAAAACTGTTTTTT. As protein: CASSLRDRGQGGEKLFF.

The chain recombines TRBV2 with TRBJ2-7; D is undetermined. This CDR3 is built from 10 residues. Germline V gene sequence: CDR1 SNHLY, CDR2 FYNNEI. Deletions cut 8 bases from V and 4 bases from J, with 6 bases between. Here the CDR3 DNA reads TGTGCCAGCGCGGAATACGAGCAGTACTTC. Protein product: CASAEYEQYF.

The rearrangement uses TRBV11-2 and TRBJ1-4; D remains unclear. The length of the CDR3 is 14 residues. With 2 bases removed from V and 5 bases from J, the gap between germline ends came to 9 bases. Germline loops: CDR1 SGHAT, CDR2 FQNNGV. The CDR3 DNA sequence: TGTGCCAGCAGCTTATATGGGTCCAATGAAAAACTGTTTTTT. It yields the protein CASSLYGSNEKLFF.

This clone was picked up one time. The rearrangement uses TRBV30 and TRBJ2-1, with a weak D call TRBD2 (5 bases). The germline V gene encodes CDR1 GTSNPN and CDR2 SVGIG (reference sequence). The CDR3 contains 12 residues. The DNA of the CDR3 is TGTGCGGTGCGGGCCTCCGGCAATGAGCAGTTCTTC. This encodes CAVRASGNEQFF.

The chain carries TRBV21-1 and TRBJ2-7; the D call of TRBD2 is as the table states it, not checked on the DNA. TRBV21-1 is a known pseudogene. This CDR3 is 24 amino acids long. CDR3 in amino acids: CASSKWAARGAASTLFPLSYEQYF. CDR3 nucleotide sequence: TGTGCCAGCAGCAAATGGGCGGCGCGGGGGGCTGCTAGTACCCTTTTCCCCCTCTCCTACGAGCAGTACTTC.

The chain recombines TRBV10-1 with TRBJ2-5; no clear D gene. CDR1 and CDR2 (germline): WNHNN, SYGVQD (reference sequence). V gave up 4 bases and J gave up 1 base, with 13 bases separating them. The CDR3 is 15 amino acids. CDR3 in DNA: TGCGCCAGCAGTGGAGGCTCGACGGTCCAAGAGACCCAGTACTTC. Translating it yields CASSGGSTVQETQYF.

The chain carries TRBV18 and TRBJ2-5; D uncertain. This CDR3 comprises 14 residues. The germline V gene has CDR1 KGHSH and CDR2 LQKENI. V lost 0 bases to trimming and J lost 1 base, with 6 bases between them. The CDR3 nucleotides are TGTGCCAGCTCACCACCTTGGAGCCAAGAGACCCAGTACTTC. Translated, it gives CASSPPWSQETQYF.

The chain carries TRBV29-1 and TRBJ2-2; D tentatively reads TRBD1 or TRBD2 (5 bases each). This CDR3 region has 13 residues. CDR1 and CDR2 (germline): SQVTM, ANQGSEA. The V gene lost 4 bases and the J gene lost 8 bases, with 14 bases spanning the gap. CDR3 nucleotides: TGCAGCGTTGGACGGTGGGGGTCTGGGGAGCTGTTTTTT. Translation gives CSVGRWGSGELFF.